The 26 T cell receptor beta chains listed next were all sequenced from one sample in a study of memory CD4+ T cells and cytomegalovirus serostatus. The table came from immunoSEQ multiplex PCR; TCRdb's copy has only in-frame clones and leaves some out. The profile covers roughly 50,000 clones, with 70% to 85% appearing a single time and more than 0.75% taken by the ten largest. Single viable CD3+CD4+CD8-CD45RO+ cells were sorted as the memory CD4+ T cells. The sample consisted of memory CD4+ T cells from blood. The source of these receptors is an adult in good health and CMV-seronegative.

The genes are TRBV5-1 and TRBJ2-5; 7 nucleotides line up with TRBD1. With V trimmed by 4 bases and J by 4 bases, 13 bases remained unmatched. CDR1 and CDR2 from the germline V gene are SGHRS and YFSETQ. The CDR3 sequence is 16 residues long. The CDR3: CASSPQGGQTPETQYF. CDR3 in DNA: TGCGCCAGCAGCCCCCAAGGGGGACAGACCCCAGAGACCCAGTACTTC.

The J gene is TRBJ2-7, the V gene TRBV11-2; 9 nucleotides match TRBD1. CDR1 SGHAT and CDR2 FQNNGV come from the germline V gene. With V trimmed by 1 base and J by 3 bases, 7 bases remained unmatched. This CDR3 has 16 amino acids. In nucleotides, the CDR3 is TGTGCCAGCAGCTTAGTCGCCGGGACAGGGTTCTACGAGCAGTACTTC. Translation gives CASSLVAGTGFYEQYF.

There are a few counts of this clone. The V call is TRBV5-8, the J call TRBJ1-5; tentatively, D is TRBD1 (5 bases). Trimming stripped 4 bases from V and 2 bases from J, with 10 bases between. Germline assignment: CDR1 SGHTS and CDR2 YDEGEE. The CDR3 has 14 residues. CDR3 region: CASSIRQRNQPQHF. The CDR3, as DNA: TGTGCCAGCAGCATAAGACAGCGCAATCAGCCCCAGCATTTT.

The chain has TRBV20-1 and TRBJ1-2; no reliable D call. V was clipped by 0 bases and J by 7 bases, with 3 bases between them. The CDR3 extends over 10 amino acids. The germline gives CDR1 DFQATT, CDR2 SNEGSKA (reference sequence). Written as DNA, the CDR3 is TGCAGTGCTAGAGAAGGTGGCTACACCTTC. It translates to CSAREGGYTF.

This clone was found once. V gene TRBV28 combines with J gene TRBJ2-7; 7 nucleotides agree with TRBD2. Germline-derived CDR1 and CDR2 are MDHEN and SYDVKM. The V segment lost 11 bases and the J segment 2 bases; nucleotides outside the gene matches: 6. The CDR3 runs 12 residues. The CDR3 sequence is CASIAGTYEQYF. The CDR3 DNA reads TGTGCCTCGATAGCGGGTACCTACGAGCAGTACTTC.

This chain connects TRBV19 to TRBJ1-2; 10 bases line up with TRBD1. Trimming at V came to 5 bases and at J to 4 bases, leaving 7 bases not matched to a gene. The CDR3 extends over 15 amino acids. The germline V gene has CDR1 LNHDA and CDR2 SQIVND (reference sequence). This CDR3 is CASSPDRGRSYGYTF. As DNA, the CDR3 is TGTGCCAGTAGTCCAGACAGGGGGCGTAGCTATGGCTACACCTTC.

The CDR3 reads CSVVDRGQVEQFF. Here the CDR3 DNA reads TGCAGCGTTGTGGACAGGGGGCAGGTTGAGCAGTTCTTC. The chain joins TRBV29-1 to TRBJ2-1; 11 nucleotides line up with TRBD1. Trimming cost V 4 bases and J 9 bases; bases outside gene matches: 5. CDR1 and CDR2 from the germline V gene are SQVTM and ANQGSEA. This CDR3 is built from 13 residues.

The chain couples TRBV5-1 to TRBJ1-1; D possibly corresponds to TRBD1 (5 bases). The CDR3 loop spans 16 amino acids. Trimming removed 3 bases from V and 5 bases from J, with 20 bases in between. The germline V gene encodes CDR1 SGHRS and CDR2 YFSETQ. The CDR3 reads CASSSLSFSGGTEAFF. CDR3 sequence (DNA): TGCGCCAGCAGCTCCCTGAGCTTTAGCGGGGGAACTGAAGCTTTCTTT.

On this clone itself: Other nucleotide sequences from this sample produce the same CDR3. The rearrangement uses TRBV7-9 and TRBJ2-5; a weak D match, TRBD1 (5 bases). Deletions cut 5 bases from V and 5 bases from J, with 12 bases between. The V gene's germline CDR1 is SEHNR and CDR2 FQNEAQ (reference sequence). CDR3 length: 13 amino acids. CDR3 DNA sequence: TGTGCCAGCAGCCTCCTTGGGGCGGAGACCCAGTACTTC. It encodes CASSLLGAETQYF. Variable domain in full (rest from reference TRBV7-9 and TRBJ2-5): DTGVSQNPRHKITKRGQNVTFRCDPISEHNRLYWYRQTLGQGPEFLTYFQNEAQLEKSRLLSDRFSAERPKGSFSTLEIQRTEQGDSAMYLCASSLLGAETQYFGPGTRLLVL.

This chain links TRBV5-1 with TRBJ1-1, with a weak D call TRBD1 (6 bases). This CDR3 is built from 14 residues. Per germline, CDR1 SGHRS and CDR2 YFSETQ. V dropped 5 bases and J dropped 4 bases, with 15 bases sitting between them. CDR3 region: CASRSGEWLTEAFF. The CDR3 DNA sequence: TGCGCCAGCAGGTCAGGGGAGTGGCTCACTGAAGCTTTCTTT.

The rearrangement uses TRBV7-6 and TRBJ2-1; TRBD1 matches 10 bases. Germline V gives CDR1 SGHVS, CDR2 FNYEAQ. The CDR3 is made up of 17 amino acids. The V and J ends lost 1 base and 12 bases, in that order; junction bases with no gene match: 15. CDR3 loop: CASSLGPGTGAARVQFF. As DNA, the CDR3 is TGTGCCAGCAGCTTAGGCCCCGGGACAGGGGCCGCGAGGGTGCAGTTCTTC.

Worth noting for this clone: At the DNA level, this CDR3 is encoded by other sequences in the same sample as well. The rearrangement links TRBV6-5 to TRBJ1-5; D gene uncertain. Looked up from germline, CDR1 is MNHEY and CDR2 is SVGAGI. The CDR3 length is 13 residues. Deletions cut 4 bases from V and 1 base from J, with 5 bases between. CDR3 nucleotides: TGTGCCAGCAGTTTAGACAGCAATCAGCCCCAGCATTTT. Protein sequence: CASSLDSNQPQHF.

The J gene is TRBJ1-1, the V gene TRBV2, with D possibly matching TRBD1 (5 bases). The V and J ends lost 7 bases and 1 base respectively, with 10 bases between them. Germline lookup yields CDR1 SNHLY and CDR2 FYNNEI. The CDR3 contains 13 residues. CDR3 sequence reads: CASTMGENTEAFF. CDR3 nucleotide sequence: TGTGCCAGCACCATGGGGGAGAACACTGAAGCTTTCTTT.

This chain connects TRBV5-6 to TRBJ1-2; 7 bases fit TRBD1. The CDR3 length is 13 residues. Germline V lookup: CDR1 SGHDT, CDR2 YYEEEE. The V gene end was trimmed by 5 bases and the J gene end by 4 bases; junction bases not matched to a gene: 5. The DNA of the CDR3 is TGTGCCAGCAGGCCGGGACAGATCTATGGCTACACCTTC. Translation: CASRPGQIYGYTF.

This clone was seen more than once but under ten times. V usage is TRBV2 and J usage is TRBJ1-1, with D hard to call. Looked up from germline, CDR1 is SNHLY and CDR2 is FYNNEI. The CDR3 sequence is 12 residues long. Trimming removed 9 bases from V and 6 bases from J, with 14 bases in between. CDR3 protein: CARYRARAEAFF. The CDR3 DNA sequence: TGTGCCAGGTACAGAGCCCGCGCTGAAGCTTTCTTT.

As DNA, the CDR3 is TGCGCCAGCAGCCAAGGTCCTACCGTGAACTCTGGAAACACCATATATTTT. It yields the protein CASSQGPTVNSGNTIYF. This chain connects TRBV4-1 to TRBJ1-3, with D hard to call. V was pared by 1 base and J by 0 bases, with 13 bases between. This CDR3 is built from 17 residues. In germline, CDR1 is MGHRA, CDR2 YSYEKL.

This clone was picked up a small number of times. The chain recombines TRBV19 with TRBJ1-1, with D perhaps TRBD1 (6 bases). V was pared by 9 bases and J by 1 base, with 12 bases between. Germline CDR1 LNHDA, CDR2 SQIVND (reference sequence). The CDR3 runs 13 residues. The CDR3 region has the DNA TGTGCCAGCACAGGGTCCCCGAACACTGAAGCTTTCTTT. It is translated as CASTGSPNTEAFF.

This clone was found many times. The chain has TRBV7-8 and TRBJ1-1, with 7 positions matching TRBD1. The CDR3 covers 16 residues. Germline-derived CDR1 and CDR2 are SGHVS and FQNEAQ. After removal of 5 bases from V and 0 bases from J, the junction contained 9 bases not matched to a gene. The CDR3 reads CASSLSRGGLNTEAFF. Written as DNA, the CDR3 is TGTGCCAGCAGCCTGTCCAGGGGGGGGTTGAACACTGAAGCTTTCTTT.

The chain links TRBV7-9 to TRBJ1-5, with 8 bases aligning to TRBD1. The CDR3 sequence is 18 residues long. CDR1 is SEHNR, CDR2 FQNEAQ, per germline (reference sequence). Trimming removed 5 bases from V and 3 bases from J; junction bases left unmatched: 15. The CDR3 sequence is CASSPRRTTGGYNQPQHF. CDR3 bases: TGTGCCAGCAGCCCCCGGCGGACCACAGGGGGATACAATCAGCCCCAGCATTTT.

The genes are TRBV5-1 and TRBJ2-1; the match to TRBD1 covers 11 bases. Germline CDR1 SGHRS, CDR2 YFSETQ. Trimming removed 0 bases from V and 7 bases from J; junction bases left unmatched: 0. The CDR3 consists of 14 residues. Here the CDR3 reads CASSLGDRGNEQFF. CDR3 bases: TGCGCCAGCAGCTTGGGGGACAGGGGGAATGAGCAGTTCTTC. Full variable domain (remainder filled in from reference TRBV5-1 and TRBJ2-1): KAGVTQTPRYLIKTRGQQVTLSCSPISGHRSVSWYQQTPGQGLQFLFEYFSETQRNKGNFPGRFSGRQFSNSRSEMNVSTLELGDSALYLCASSLGDRGNEQFFGPGTRLTVL.

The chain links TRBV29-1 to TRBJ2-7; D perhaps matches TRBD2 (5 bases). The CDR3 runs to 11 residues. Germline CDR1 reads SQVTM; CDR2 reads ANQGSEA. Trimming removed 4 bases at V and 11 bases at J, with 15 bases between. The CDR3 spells CSVVRASSEYF. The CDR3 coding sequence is TGCAGCGTTGTAAGGGCTAGCTCCGAGTACTTC.

The CDR3 reads CASSNRPGHTGGHGYTF. The CDR3 DNA is TGTGCCAGTAGTAACCGTCCTGGCCACACAGGGGGTCATGGCTACACCTTC. The V gene is TRBV19, the J gene TRBJ1-2; 8 bases map to TRBD1. The V gene's germline CDR1 is LNHDA and CDR2 SQIVND (reference sequence). V gave up 4 bases and J gave up 6 bases; unmatched junction bases: 16. This CDR3 comprises 17 residues.

The CDR3 DNA is TGTGCCAGCAGTGAATATGGGGGGCGCGGGACCCAGTACTTC. Translation: CASSEYGGRGTQYF. The V call is TRBV2, the J call TRBJ2-5; either TRBD1 or TRBD2 may fit D (6 bases each). V shed 2 bases and J shed 7 bases, with 14 bases lying between them. Germline V gives CDR1 SNHLY, CDR2 FYNNEI. The CDR3 consists of 14 residues.

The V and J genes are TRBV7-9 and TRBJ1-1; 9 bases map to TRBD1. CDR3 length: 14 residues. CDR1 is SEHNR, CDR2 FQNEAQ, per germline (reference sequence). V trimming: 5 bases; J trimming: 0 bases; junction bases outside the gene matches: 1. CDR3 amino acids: CASSRTGVNTEAFF. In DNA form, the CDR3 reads TGTGCCAGCAGCCGGACAGGGGTGAACACTGAAGCTTTCTTT.

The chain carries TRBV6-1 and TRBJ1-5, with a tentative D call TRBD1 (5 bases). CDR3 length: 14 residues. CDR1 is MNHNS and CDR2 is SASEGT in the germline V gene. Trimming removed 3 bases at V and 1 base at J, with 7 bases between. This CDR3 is CASSDRASNQPQHF. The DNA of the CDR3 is TGTGCCAGCAGTGACAGGGCAAGCAATCAGCCCCAGCATTTT.

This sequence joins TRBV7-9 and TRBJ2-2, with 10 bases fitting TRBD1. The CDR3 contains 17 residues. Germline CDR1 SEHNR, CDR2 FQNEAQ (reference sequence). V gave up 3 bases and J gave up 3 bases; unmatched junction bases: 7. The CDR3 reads CASSFRLGTGDTGELFF. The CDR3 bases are TGTGCCAGCAGCTTCCGGCTCGGGACAGGGGACACCGGGGAGCTGTTTTTT.